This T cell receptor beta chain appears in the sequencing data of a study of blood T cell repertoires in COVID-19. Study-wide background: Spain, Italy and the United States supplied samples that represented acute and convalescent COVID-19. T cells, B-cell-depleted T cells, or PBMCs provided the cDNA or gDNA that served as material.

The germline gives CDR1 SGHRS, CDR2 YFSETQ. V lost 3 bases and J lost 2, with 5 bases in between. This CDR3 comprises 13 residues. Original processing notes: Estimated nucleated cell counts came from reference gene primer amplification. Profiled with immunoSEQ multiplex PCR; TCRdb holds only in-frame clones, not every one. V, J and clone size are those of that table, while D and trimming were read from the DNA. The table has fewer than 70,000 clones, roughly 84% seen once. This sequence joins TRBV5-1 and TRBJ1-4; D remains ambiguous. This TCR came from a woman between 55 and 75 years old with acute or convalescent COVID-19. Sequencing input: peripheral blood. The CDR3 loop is CASSSETNEKLFF. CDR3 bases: TGCGCCAGCAGCTCCGAGACTAATGAAAAACTGTTTTTT.